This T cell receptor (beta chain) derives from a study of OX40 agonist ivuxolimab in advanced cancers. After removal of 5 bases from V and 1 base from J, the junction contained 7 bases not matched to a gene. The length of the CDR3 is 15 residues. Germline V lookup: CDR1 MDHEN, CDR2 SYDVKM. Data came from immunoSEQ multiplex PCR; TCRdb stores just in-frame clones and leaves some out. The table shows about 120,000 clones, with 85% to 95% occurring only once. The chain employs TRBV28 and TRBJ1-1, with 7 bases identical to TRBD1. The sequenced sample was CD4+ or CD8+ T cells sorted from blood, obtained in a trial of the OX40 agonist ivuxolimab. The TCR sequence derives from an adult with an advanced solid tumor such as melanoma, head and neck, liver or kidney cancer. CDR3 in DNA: TGTGCCAGCAGTCTAAGGGACAGCACGAACACTGAAGCTTTCTTT. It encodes CASSLRDSTNTEAFF.